A single T cell receptor beta chain is shown here with its context. Its antigen has not been determined. One base away there is no much larger clone; base qualities are not given. This record belongs to a study of blood T cell repertoires in COVID-19 (dated by TCRdb to 2020 to 2021). Background for the entire study: The collaborator samples originated in the United States, Italy and Spain and spanned the acute and convalescent phases of COVID-19. Nearly every sample came with metadata listing a de-identified subject ID, COVID-19 status, age in years and sex. HLA class I and class II types, where available, came from metadata supplied by the sample provider rather than from assay-based typing. The repertoires were made available in a free public database intended to serve as a resource for research on the immune response to SARS-CoV-2. The prospective study material was composed of cDNA or gDNA derived from T cells, B-cell-depleted T cells, or PBMCs. Samples came from the ongoing ImmuneRACE study (first 160 participants) plus 1,254 subjects from 6 global collaborators. Deeply sampled blood TCRbeta repertoires from subjects exposed to, actively infected with, or recovered from COVID-19 were included in the dataset.

Participants in the prospective study were aged roughly 18 to 89 years, lived in 20 to 30 United States geographic areas, and enrolled through a virtual design. To assign participants to cohorts, the prospective study relied on clinical history that participants themselves reported in a screening survey and a study questionnaire. ImmuneRACE Cohort 3 recovered participants were defined by two consecutive negative NP/OP PCR tests, healthcare professional clearance, or symptom resolution. In the prospective study, mobile phlebotomists collected whole blood, serum and a nasopharyngeal or oropharyngeal swab from each participant. Prospective study participants could optionally give additional blood draws and questionnaires over an approximately two-month period. Blood samples from the prospective study were shipped frozen or at room temperature prior to DNA extraction. What the work shows at the level of the full study, not this receptor alone: Clinical and demographic metadata were provided uncurated, with the amount varying by source and participant.

Trimming takes 7 bases from V and 4 bases from J, and the germline ends sit 16 bases apart. Reading from cysteine to phenylalanine, the CDR3 counts 14 amino acids. Solely the CDR3 DNA is kept, with 42 bases framed from the first base. Via the germline V gene, CDR1 is MNHEY and CDR2 SVGAGI. TCRbeta CDR3 regions were amplified from genomic DNA by means of the immunoSEQ Assay, a bias-controlled multiplex PCR. As for the original processing: The number of nucleated cells in each sample was estimated by amplification of reference gene primers within the assay. Sequence reads were collapsed and filtered to measure the absolute abundance of every unique TCRbeta CDR3 rearrangement. Productive Simpson clonality was computed per sample as the square root of Simpson's diversity index over productive rearrangements. In its TCRdb copy, this immuneACCESS table keeps in-frame sequences only and misses some clones. Where compared with another copy, unresolved V genes explain less than half of these, and the others have no known cause. V and J calls and clone size are given by that table; D and trimming were obtained from the DNA. This sample holds a few hundred thousand clones; approximately 90% were observed only once. The ten largest clones take up more than 0.95% of the sample.

The receptor was derived from a woman between 18 and 29 years old who had recovered from COVID-19. This receptor chain uses TRBV6-5 and TRBJ1-1, with no reliable assignment of the D segment. The sequencing input was PBMCs or T cells enriched from blood (not recorded which). Here the CDR3 is given as CASIPRREGTEAFF. The nucleotides read TGTGCCAGCATACCCCGACGGGAGGGCACTGAAGCTTTCTTT.